These 3 T cell receptor beta chains were all obtained from the same sample, sequenced in a study of T-cell reconstitution after alpha-beta-depleted transplantation in children. Unique molecular identifiers were incorporated when the TCRbeta library was constructed. Each CDR3 protein is one row after TCRdb ran MiXCR on the PCR reads. This table holds 530,000 or so distinct CDR3 sequences, roughly 30% found once. Sequencing used PBMCs, obtained before TCRalphabeta/CD19-depleted stem cell transplant. All receptors come from a boy younger than two with Wiskott-Aldrich syndrome, due to receive a stem cell transplant.

V gene TRBV20-1 combines with J gene TRBJ2-3; TRBD2 aligns across 7 bases. CDR1 and CDR2 (germline): DFQATT, SNEGSKA (reference sequence). The V and J ends lost 3 bases and 1 base, in that order; junction bases with no gene match: 13. The CDR3 totals 17 residues. The CDR3 region has the DNA TGCAGTGCTAGGCCCAGCGGGGTGCCCGTTGGCACAGATACGCAGTATTTT. Its protein product is CSARPSGVPVGTDTQYF.

The rearrangement joins TRBV27 to TRBJ1-1, with TRBD1 matching over 9 bases. The V gene's germline CDR1 is MNHEY and CDR2 SMNVEV (reference sequence). CDR3 length: 18 residues. V lost 3 bases, J lost 1 base, and 12 bases stayed unmatched. Here the CDR3 reads CASSLRSENRGRNTEAFF. CDR3 nucleotide sequence: TGTGCCAGCAGTTTGCGGTCGGAAAACAGGGGGCGGAACACTGAAGCTTTCTTT.

This sequence joins TRBV7-3 and TRBJ2-3, with TRBD1 matching over 9 bases. The CDR3 contains 19 residues. The germline gives CDR1 SGHTA, CDR2 FQGTGA. The ends lost 2 bases at V and 1 base at J; junction bases unmatched: 13. CDR3 nucleotides: TGTGCCAGCAGCTTACGGGTCCTTACAGGGGGCTTCGGCACAGATACGCAGTATTTT. Its translation: CASSLRVLTGGFGTDTQYF.